The clone carrying this T cell receptor (beta chain) was observed a handful of times. One entry per CDR3 protein, called by TCRdb with MiXCR from the RT-PCR reads. The table shows some 880,000 distinct CDR3 sequences, with over 15% occurring only once. V dropped 3 bases and J dropped 5; count of bases not matched to a gene: 5. Germline assignment: CDR1 SEHNR and CDR2 FQNEAQ (reference sequence). The CDR3 extends over 14 amino acids. This entry comes from a study of patients and donors after allogeneic stem cell transplantation. The sequence was obtained from a human donor who was either an allogeneic HSCT recipient or a stem cell or donor lymphocyte infusion donor (not recorded which). It is not recorded whose cells these are; they may come from a transplant donor. The chain carries TRBV7-9 and TRBJ2-7, with 9 bases aligning to TRBD1. Sequenced material: blood, either unsorted or a sorted T cell fraction (not recorded which). Written as DNA, the CDR3 is TGTGCCAGCAGCTTTAGGGGACAGGGTGACGAGCAGTACTTC. Protein: CASSFRGQGDEQYF.